The rows below give T cell receptor beta chains drawn from one sample of a study of shared T cell receptors in the human thymus. Clones were read by immunoSEQ multiplex PCR, and TCRdb kept only the in-frame ones, dropping some. The top ten clones hold approximately 0.013% of a sample with roughly 500,000 clones, around 78% of them seen once. The sample was also linked to a second study, of human thymus T cells.

Sequenced input: thymocytes. The source of these receptors is a boy less than two years old with a congenital heart defect. Each CDR3 is given with its conserved first and last residue. A D gene is named only where the DNA matches it firmly. Size is stated for part of the rows, as once, few or many counts, or as a class when the clone is expanded.

j_call	d_call	clone_size	v_call	cdr3_aa	cdr3_nt
TRBJ2-1	.	.	TRBV28	CASSLRVQDWRTSYNEQFF	TGTGCCAGCAGTTTAAGGGTCCAGGACTGGAGGACCTCCTACAATGAGCAGTTCTTC
TRBJ1-5	TRBD1	.	TRBV28	CASRPRQGARGLGQPQHF	TGTGCCAGCAGACCCCGACAGGGGGCAAGGGGGCTGGGCCAGCCCCAGCATTTT
TRBJ2-7	TRBD2	.	TRBV4-1	CASSPRRTSGRASYEQYF	TGCGCCAGCAGCCCACGTCGGACTAGCGGGAGGGCCTCCTACGAGCAGTACTTC
TRBJ2-1	TRBD2	.	TRBV4-3	CASSGLAGGSERYNEQFF	TGCGCCAGCAGTGGACTAGCGGGAGGGAGCGAAAGGTACAATGAGCAGTTCTTC
TRBJ2-7	.	.	TRBV18	CASSQLAVLSPPASSSYEQYF	TGTGCCAGCTCTCAACTCGCCGTTCTGTCACCTCCAGCGTCGAGCTCCTACGAGCAGTACTTC
TRBJ1-1	.	once	TRBV4-1	CASSQGAKNTEAFF	TGCGCCAGCAGCCAAGGCGCCAAGAACACTGAAGCTTTCTTT
TRBJ1-1	.	.	TRBV4-2	CASSLTDRPSGAFF	TGTGCCAGCAGCCTTACGGACAGACCCTCGGGGGCTTTCTTT
TRBJ2-3	.	.	TRBV9	CASSAGVGATDTQYF	TGTGCCAGCAGCGCAGGGGTAGGGGCCACAGATACGCAGTATTTT
TRBJ2-3	.	.	TRBV28	CASRVWQIHTDTQYF	TGTGCCAGCAGGGTCTGGCAGATACACACAGATACGCAGTATTTT
TRBJ2-3	.	.	TRBV25-1	CASSDEVLAAAPADTQYF	TGTGCCAGCAGTGACGAGGTCCTAGCTGCTGCACCGGCAGATACGCAGTATTTT
TRBJ1-4	TRBD1	.	TRBV30	CARGLGTGSTNEKLFF	TGTGCACGGGGGCTGGGGACAGGGTCAACTAATGAAAAACTGTTTTTT
TRBJ2-3	TRBD2	.	TRBV14	CASSQDLAGGPNKDTQYF	TGTGCCAGCAGCCAAGACCTAGCGGGAGGGCCTAATAAAGATACGCAGTATTTT
TRBJ2-5	.	once	TRBV14	CASSRNIQQEGQTQYF	TGTGCCAGCAGCCGAAATATCCAACAGGAGGGGCAGACCCAGTACTTC
TRBJ2-5	TRBD2	.	TRBV25-1	CASSSQGSLAGARETQYF	TGTGCCAGCAGTAGCCAGGGCTCGCTAGCGGGAGCCCGAGAGACCCAGTACTTC
TRBJ2-7	.	once	TRBV7-2	CASSLVGGYEQYF	TGTGCCAGCAGCTTAGTGGGGGGCTACGAGCAGTACTTC
TRBJ2-1	.	.	TRBV4-1	CASSQAPRSYNEQFF	TGCGCCAGCAGCCAAGCCCCCAGGTCCTACAATGAGCAGTTCTTC